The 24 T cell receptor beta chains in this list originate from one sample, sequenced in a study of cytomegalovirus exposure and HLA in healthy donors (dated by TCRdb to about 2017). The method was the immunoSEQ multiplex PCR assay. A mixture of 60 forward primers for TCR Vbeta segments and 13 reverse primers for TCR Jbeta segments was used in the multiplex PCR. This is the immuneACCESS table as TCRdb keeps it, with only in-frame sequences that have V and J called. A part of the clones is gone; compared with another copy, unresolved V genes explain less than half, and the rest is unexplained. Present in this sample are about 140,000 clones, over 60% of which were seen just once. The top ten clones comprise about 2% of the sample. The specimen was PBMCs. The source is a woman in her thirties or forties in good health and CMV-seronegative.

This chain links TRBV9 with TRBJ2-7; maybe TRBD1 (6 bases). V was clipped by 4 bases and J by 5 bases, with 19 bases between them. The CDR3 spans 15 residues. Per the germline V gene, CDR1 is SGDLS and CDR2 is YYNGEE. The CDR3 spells CASSWGLLQGDEQYF. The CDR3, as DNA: TGTGCCAGCAGCTGGGGGTTATTACAGGGAGACGAGCAGTACTTC.

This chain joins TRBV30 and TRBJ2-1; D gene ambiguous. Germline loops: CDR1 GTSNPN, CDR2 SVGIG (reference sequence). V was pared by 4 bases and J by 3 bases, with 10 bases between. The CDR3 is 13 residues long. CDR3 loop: CAWTSSVYNEQFF. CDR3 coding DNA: TGTGCCTGGACCTCGTCCGTCTACAATGAGCAGTTCTTC.

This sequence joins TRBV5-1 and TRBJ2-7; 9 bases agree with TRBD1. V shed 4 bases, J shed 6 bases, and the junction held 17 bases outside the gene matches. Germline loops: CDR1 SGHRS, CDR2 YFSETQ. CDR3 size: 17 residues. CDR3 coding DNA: TGCGCCAGCAGCCCGGGGGATCTAGGACAGGGGATCACCGAGCAGTACTTC. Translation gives CASSPGDLGQGITEQYF.

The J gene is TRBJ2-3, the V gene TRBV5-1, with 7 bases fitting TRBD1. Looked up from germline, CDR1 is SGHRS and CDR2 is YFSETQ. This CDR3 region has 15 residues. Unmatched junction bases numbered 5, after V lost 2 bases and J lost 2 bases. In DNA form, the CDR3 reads TGCGCCAGCAGCTTAGGACAGGCGACCACAGATACGCAGTATTTT. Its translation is CASSLGQATTDTQYF.

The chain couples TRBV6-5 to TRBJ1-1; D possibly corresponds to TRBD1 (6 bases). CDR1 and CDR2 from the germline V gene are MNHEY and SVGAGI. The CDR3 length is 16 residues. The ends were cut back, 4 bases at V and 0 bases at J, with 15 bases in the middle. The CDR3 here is CASSLQGSGMNTEAFF. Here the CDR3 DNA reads TGTGCCAGCAGTTTACAGGGTTCAGGGATGAACACTGAAGCTTTCTTT.

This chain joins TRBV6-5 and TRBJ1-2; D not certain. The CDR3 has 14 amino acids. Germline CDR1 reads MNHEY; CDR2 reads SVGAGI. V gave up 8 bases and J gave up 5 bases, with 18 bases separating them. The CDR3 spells CASLGAGVGYGYTF. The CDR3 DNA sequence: TGTGCCAGCCTAGGAGCCGGCGTTGGGTATGGCTACACCTTC.

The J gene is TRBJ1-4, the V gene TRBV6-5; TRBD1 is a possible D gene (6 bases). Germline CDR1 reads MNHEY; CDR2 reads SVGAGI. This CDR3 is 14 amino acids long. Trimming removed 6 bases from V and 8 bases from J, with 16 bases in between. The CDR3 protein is CASSLGQTPEKLFF. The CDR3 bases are TGTGCCAGCAGCCTAGGACAGACCCCGGAAAAACTGTTTTTT.

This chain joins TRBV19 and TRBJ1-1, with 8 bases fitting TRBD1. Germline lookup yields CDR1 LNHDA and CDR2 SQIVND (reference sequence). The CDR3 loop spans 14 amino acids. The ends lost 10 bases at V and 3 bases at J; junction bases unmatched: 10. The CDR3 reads CATRRTGFYTEAFF. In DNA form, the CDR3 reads TGTGCCACTCGACGGACAGGGTTTTACACTGAAGCTTTCTTT.

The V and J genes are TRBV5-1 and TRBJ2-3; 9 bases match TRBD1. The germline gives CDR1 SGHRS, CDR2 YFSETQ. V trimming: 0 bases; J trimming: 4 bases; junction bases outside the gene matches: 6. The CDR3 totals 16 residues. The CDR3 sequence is CASSLAGQGTADTQYF. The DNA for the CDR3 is TGCGCCAGCAGCTTGGCGGGACAGGGTACAGCAGATACGCAGTATTTT.

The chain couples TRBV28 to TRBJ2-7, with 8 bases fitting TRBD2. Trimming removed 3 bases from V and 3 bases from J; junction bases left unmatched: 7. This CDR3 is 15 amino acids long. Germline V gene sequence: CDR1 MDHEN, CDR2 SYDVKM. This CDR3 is CASSLLRGAYYEQYF. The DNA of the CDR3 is TGTGCCAGCAGTTTGCTGCGGGGGGCCTACTACGAGCAGTACTTC.

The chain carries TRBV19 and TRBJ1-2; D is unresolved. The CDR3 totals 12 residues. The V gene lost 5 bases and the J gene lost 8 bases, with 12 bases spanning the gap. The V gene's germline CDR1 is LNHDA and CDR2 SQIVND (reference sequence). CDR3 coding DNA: TGTGCCAGTAGTGGAGGTTCGAGAGGCTACACCTTC. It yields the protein CASSGGSRGYTF.

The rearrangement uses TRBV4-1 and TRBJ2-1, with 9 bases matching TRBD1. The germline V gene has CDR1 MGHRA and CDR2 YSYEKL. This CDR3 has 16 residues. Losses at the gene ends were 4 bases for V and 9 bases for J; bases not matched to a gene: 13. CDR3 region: CASSLLGTGIRAEQFF. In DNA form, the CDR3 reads TGCGCCAGCAGCCTCTTAGGGACAGGGATTCGGGCTGAGCAGTTCTTC.

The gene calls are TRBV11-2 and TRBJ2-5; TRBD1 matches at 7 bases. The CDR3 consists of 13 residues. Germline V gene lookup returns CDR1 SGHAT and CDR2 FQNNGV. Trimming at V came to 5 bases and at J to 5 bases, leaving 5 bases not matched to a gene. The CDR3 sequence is CASSIDREETQYF. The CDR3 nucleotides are TGTGCCAGCAGCATCGACAGGGAGGAGACCCAGTACTTC.

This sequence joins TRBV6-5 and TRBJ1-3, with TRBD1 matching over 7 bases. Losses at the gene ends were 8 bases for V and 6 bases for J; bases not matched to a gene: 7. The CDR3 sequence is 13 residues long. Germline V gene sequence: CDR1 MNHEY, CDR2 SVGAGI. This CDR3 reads CASGDRASNTIYF. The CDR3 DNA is TGTGCCAGCGGTGACAGGGCCTCAAACACCATATATTTT.

CDR3 sequence (DNA): TGTGCCAGCATAGGACAGGGGTTCCCCTCCTACAATGAGCAGTTCTTC. Its protein is CASIGQGFPSYNEQFF. The chain combines TRBV28 with TRBJ2-1, with 9 nucleotides matching TRBD1. The CDR3 sequence is 16 residues long. V lost 7 bases, J lost 0 bases, and 7 bases stayed unmatched. The V gene's germline CDR1 is MDHEN and CDR2 SYDVKM. The whole variable domain, remainder taken from reference TRBV28 and TRBJ2-1, is DVKVTQSSRYLVKRTGEKVFLECVQDMDHENMFWYRQDPGLGLRLIYFSYDVKMKEKGDIPEGYSVSREKKERFSLILESASTNQTSMYLCASIGQGFPSYNEQFFGPGTRLTVL.

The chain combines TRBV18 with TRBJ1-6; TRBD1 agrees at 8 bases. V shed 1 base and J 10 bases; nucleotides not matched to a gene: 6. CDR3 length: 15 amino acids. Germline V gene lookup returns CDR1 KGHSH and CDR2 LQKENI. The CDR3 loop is CASSPLGQGQSPLHF. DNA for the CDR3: TGTGCCAGCTCACCACTAGGACAGGGACAATCACCCCTCCACTTT.

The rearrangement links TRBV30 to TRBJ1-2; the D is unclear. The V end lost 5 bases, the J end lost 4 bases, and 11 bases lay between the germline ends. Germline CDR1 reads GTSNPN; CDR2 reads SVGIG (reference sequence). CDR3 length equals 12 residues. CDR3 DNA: TGTGCCTGGTTCAGCGTTAGCTATGGCTACACCTTC. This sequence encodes CAWFSVSYGYTF.

CDR3 region: CASSFSGPKSGYTF. CDR3 bases: TGTGCCAGCAGCTTTTCAGGGCCGAAGAGCGGCTACACCTTC. This sequence joins TRBV7-8 and TRBJ1-2, with a tentative D call TRBD1 (5 bases). The CDR3 runs to 14 residues. Trimming stripped 3 bases from V and 8 bases from J, with 16 bases between. The germline V gene has CDR1 SGHVS and CDR2 FQNEAQ.

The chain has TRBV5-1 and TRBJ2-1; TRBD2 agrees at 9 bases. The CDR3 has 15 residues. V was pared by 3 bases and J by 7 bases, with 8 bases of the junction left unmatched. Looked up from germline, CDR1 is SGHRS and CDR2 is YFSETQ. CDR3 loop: CASSSASGVTNEQFF. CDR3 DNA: TGCGCCAGCAGCTCCGCTAGCGGGGTGACGAATGAGCAGTTCTTC.

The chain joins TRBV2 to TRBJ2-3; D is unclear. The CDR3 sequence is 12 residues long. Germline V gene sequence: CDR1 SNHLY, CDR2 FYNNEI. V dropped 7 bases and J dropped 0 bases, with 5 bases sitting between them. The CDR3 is CASISSTDTQYF. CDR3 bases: TGTGCCAGCATCAGTAGCACAGATACGCAGTATTTT.

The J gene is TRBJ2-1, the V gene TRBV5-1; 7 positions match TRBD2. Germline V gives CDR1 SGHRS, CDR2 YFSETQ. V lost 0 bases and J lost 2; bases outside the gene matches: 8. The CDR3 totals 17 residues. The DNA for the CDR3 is TGCGCCAGCAGCTTGGGGGACCGGGGGGTGACCTACAATGAGCAGTTCTTC. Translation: CASSLGDRGVTYNEQFF.

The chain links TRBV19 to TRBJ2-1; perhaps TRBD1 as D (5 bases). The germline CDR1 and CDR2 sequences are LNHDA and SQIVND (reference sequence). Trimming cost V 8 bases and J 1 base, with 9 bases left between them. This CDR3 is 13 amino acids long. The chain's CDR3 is CASGAGSYNEQFF. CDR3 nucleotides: TGTGCCAGTGGGGCCGGATCCTACAATGAGCAGTTCTTC.

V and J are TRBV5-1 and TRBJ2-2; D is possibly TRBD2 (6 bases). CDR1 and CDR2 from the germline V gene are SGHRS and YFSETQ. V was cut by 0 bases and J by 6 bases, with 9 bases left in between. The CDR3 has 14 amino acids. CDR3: CASSLGWGAGELFF. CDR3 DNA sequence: TGCGCCAGCAGCTTGGGATGGGGGGCCGGGGAGCTGTTTTTT.

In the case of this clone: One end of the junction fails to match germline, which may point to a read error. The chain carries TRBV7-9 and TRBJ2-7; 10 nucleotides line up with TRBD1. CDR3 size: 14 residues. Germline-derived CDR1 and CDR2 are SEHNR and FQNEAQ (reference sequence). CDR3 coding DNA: TGTTCCAGCAGCTCCGGGACAGGGGTACACGAGCAGTACTTC. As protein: CSSSSGTGVHEQYF.